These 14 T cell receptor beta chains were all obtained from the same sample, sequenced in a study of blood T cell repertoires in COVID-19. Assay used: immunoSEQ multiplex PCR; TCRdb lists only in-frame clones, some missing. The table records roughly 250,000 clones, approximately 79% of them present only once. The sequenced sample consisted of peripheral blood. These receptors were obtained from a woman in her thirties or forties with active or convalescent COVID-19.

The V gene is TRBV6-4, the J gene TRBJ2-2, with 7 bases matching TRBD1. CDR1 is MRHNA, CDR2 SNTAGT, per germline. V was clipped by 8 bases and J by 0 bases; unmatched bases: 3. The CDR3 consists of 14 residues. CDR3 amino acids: CASQGQPNTGELFF. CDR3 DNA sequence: TGTGCCAGCCAGGGACAGCCGAACACCGGGGAGCTGTTTTTT.

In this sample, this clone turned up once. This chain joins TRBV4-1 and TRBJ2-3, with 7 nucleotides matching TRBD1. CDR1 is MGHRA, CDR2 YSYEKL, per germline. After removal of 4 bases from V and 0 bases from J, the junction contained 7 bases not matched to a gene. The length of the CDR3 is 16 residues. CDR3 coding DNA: TGCGCCAGCAGCCTCGGGACAGCGTTTAGCACAGATACGCAGTATTTT. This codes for CASSLGTAFSTDTQYF.

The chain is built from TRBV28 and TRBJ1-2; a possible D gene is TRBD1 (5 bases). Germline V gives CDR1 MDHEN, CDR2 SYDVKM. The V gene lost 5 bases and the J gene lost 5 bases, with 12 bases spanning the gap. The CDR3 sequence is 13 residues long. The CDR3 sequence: CASSVGGLYGYTF. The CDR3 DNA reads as TGTGCCAGCAGTGTTGGGGGGTTATATGGCTACACCTTC.

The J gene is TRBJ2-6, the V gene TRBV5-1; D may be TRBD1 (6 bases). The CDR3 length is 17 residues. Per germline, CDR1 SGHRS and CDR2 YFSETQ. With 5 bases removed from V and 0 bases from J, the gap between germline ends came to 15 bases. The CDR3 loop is CASSVTGSDSGANVLTF. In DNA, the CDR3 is TGCGCCAGCAGTGTTACAGGGTCTGACTCTGGGGCCAACGTCCTGACTTTC.

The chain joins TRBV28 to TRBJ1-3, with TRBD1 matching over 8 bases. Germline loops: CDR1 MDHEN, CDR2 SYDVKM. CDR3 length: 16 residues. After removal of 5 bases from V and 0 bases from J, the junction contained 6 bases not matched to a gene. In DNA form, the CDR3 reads TGTGCCAGCAGTCGAGGGACAGGAAACTCTGGAAACACCATATATTTT. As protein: CASSRGTGNSGNTIYF.

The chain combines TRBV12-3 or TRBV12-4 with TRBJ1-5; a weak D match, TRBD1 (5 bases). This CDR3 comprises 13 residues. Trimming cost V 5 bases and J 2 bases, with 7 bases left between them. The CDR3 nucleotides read TGTGCCAGCAGTCGACAGCGCAATCAGCCCCAGCATTTT. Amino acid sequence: CASSRQRNQPQHF.

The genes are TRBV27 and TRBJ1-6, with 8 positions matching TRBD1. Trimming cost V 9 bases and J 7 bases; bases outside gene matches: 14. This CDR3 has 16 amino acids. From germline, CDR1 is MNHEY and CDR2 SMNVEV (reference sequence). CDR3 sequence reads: CASRGQALLPNSPLHF. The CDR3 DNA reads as TGTGCCAGTCGGGGACAGGCCCTCTTACCCAATTCACCCCTCCACTTT.

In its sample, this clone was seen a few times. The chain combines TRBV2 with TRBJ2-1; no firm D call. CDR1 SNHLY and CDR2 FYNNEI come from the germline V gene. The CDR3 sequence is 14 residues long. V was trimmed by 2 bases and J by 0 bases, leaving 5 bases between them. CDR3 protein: CASSETSSYNEQFF. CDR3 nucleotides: TGTGCCAGCAGTGAAACGAGCTCCTACAATGAGCAGTTCTTC.

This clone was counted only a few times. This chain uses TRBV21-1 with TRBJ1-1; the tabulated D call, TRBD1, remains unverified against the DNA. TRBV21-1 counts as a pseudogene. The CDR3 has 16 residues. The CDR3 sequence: CASSKVPQGRNTEAFF. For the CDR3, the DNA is TGTGCCAGCAGCAAAGTGCCTCAGGGGCGGAACACTGAAGCTTTCTTT.

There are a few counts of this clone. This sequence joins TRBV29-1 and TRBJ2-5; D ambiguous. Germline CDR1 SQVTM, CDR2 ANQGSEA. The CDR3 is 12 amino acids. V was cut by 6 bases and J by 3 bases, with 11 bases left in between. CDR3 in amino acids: CSVNPREETQYF. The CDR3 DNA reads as TGCAGCGTGAACCCCCGGGAAGAGACCCAGTACTTC.

CDR3: CASSYRTSGTDTQYF. In DNA form, the CDR3 reads TGTGCCAGCAGTTACCGTACTAGCGGCACAGATACGCAGTATTTT. The V gene is TRBV6-5, the J gene TRBJ2-3; TRBD2 agrees at 7 bases. CDR3 length: 15 amino acids. J was trimmed by 1 base and V by 2 bases; bases with no gene match: 3. Germline assignment: CDR1 MNHEY and CDR2 SVGAGI.

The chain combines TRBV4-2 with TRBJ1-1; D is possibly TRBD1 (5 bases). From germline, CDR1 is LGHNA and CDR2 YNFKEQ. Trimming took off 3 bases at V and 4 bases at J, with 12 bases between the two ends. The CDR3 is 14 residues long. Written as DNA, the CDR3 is TGTGCCAGCAGCCATGCAACAGGCGCCACTGAAGCTTTCTTT. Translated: CASSHATGATEAFF.

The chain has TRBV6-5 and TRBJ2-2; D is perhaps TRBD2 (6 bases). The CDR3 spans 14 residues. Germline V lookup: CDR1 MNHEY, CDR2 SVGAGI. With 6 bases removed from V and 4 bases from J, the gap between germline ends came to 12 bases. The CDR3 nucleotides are TGTGCCAGCAGCTCGGGACTGACCACCGGGGAGCTGTTTTTT. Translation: CASSSGLTTGELFF.

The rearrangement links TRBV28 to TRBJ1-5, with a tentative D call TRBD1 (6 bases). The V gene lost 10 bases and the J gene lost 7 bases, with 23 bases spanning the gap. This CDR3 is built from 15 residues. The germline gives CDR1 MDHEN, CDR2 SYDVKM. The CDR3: CATRRGWEQGQPQHF. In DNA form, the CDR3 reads TGTGCCACCCGTCGGGGATGGGAGCAGGGGCAGCCCCAGCATTTT.